This T cell receptor (beta chain) was profiled in a study of blood T cell repertoires in COVID-19. This CDR3 is built from 14 residues. Germline V gene lookup returns CDR1 KGHDR and CDR2 SFDVKD. V was pared by 3 bases and J by 5 bases, with 2 bases of the junction left unmatched. Assay used: immunoSEQ multiplex PCR; TCRdb lists only in-frame clones, some missing. Altogether approximately 190,000 clones are present, 87% being singletons, with the ten largest covering around a fifth. The clonotype was recovered from a man aged 60 to 75 with active or convalescent COVID-19. The sequencing input was peripheral blood. This chain uses TRBV24-1 with TRBJ2-1; 8 nucleotides agree with TRBD1. In DNA, the CDR3 is TGTGCCACCAGTGATAACAGGGGGAACAATGAGCAGTTCTTC. Translated: CATSDNRGNNEQFF.